This TCR beta chain is from a study of T cell changes during pregnancy in multiple sclerosis (dated by TCRdb to the late 2010s). At the level of the whole study: The study examined how the T cell repertoire changed over the course of pregnancy in women with multiple sclerosis.

The library relied on the immunoSEQ multiplex PCR assay. In TCRdb, the immuneACCESS table is reduced to in-frame sequences with V and J assigned. These tables do not hold every clone; where another copy was compared, an unresolved V gene accounts for under half, and the others remain unexplained. Within this sample are tens of thousands of clones, with over 85% of them counted one time only. The ten biggest clones cover around 1.4% of the sample. Note on this clone: The target of this receptor is not known. Base qualities were left out, and no much larger clone turns up one base away.

The TCR originated in a female donor in good health, enrolled as a control in a pregnancy study. The sequencing here drew on peripheral blood, taken in the third trimester of pregnancy.

The CDR3 here reads CASSSPGGTEAFF. The sequence in DNA is TGTGCCAGCAGCTCCCCCGGGGGGACTGAAGCTTTCTTT. The rearranged chain carries TRBV7-9 and TRBJ1-1, and perhaps TRBD1 as D gene, on 5 matching bases. Via the germline V gene (reference sequence), CDR1 is SEHNR and CDR2 FQNEAQ. A distance of 11 bases separates the germline ends of V and J, which lose 4 bases and 5 bases respectively. Counted from cysteine to phenylalanine, this CDR3 has 13 amino acids. CDR3 DNA is the only sequence kept; it has 39 bases, read in frame from the first base.